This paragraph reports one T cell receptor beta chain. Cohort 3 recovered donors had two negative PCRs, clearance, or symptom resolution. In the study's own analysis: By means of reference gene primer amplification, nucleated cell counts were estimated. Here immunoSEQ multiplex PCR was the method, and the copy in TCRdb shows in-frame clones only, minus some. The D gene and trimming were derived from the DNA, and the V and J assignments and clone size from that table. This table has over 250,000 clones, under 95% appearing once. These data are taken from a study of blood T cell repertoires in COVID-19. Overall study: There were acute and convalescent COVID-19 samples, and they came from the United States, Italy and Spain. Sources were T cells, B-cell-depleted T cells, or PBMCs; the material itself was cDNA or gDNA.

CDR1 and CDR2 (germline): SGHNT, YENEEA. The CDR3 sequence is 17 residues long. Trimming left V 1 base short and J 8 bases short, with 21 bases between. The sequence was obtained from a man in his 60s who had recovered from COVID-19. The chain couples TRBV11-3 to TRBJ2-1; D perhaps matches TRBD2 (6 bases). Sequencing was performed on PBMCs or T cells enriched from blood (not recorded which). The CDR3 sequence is CASSLGLRESPWYEQFF. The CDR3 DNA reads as TGTGCCAGCAGCTTAGGGTTACGGGAGAGCCCATGGTATGAGCAGTTCTTC.